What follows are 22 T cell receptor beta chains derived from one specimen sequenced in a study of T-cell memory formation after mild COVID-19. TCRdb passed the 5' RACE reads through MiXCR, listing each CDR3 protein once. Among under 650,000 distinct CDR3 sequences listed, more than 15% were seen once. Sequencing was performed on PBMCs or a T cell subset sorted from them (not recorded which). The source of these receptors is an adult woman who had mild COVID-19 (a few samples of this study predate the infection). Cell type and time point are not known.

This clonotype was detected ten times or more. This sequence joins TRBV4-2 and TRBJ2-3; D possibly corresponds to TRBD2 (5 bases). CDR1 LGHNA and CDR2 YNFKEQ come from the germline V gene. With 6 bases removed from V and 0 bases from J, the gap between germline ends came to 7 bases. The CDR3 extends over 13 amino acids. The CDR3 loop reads CASSRTSTDTQYF. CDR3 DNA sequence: TGTGCCAGCAGTCGGACTAGCACAGATACGCAGTATTTT.

CDR3 sequence (DNA): TGTGCCAGCAGCGTAGAGTATACCTACAATGAGCAGTTCTTC. Its translation is CASSVEYTYNEQFF. The chain is built from TRBV9 and TRBJ2-1, with D uncertain. This CDR3 is built from 14 residues. In germline, CDR1 is SGDLS, CDR2 YYNGEE. Trimming removed 0 bases at V and 2 bases at J, with 6 bases between. The full variable domain, rest sourced from reference TRBV9 and TRBJ2-1, is DSGVTQTPKHLITATGQRVTLRCSPRSGDLSVYWYQQSLDQGLQFLIQYYNGEERAKGNILERFSAQQFPDLHSELNLSSLELGDSALYFCASSVEYTYNEQFFGPGTRLTVL.

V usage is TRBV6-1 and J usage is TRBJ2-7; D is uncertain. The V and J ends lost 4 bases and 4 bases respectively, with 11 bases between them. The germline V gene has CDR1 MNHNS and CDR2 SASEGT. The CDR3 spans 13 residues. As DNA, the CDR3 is TGTGCCAGCAGTGCGACCAAGGGATACGAGCAGTACTTC. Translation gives CASSATKGYEQYF.

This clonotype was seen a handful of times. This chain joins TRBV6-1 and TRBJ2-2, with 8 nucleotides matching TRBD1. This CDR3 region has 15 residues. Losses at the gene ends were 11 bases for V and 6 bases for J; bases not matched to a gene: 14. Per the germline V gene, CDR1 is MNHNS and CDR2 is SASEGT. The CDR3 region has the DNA TGTGCCTCCGCAGTCGCAGGGGGCGCCCCCGGGGAGCTGTTTTTT. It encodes CASAVAGGAPGELFF.

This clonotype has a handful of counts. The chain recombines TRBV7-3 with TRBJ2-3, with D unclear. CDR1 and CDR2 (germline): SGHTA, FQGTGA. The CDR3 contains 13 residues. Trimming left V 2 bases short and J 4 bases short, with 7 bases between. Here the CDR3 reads CASSLQSPDTQYF. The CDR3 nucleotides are TGTGCCAGCAGCTTACAGTCCCCAGATACGCAGTATTTT.

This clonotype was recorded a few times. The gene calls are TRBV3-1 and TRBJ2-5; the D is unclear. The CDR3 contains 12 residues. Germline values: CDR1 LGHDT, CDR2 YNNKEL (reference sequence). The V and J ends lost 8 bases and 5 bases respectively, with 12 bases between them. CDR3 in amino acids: CASFSLEETQYF. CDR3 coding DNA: TGTGCCAGCTTCAGTCTGGAGGAGACCCAGTACTTC.

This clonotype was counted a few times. CDR3 protein: CASSLRLGDQPQHF. The CDR3 bases are TGTGCCAGTAGTCTTCGACTGGGCGATCAGCCCCAGCATTTT. The V call is TRBV19, the J call TRBJ1-5; D gene uncertain. CDR1 is LNHDA and CDR2 is SQIVND in the germline V gene (reference sequence). With 5 bases removed from V and 5 bases from J, the gap between germline ends came to 13 bases. This CDR3 region has 14 residues.

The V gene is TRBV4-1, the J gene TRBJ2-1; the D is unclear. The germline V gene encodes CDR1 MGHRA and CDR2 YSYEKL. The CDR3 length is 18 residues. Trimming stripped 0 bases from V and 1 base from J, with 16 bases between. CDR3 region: CASSQESFHLTSYNEQFF. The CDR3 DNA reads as TGCGCCAGCAGCCAAGAAAGTTTCCACCTCACTTCCTACAATGAGCAGTTCTTC.

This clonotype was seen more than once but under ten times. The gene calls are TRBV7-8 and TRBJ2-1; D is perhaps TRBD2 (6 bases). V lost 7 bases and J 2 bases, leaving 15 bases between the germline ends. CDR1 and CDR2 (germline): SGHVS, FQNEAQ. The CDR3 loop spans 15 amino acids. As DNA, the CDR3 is TGTGCCAGCACCGTTCCGGGGGTTACCTACAATGAGCAGTTCTTC. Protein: CASTVPGVTYNEQFF.

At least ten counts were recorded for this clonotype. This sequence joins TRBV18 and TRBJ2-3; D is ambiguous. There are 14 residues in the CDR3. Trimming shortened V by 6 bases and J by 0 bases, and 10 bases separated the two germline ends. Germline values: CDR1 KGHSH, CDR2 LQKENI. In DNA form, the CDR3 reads TGTGCCAGCTCGCAGACCACTAGCACAGATACGCAGTATTTT. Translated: CASSQTTSTDTQYF.

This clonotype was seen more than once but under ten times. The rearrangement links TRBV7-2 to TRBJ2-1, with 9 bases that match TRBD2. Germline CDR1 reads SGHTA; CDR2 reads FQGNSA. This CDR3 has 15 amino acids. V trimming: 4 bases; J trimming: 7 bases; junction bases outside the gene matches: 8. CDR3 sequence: CASSSNSGSTNEQFF. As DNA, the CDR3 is TGTGCCAGCAGCTCAAATAGCGGGAGTACTAATGAGCAGTTCTTC.

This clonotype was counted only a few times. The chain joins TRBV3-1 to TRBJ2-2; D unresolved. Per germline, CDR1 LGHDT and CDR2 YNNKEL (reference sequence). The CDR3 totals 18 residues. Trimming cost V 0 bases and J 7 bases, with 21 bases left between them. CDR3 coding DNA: TGTGCCAGCAGCCAAGAGGGCTTTACCGCTTATCTGAACGGGGAGCTGTTTTTT. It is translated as CASSQEGFTAYLNGELFF.

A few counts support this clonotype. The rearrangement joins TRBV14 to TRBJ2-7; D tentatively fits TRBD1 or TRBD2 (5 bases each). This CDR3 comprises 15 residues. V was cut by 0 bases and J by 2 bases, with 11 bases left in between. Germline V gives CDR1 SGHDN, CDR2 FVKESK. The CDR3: CASSQDRRGTYEQYF. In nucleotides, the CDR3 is TGTGCCAGCAGCCAAGACCGCCGGGGCACCTACGAGCAGTACTTC. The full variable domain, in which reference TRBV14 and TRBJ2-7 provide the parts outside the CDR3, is EAGVTQFPSHSVIEKGQTVTLRCDPISGHDNLYWYRRVMGKEIKFLLHFVKESKQDESGMPNNRFLAERTGGTYSTLKVQPAELEDSGVYFCASSQDRRGTYEQYFGPGTRLTVT.

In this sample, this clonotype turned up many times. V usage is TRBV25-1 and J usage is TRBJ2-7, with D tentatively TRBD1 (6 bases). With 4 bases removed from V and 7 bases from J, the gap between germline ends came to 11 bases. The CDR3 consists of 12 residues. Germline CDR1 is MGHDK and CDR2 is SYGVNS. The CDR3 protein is CASSGRTGEQYF. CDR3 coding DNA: TGTGCCAGCAGTGGCCGAACAGGGGAGCAGTACTTC.

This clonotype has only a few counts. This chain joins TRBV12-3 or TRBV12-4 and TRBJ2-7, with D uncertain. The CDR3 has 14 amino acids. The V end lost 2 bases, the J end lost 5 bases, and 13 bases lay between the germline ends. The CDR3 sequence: CASSLSGAYHEQYF. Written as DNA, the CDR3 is TGTGCCAGCAGTTTATCAGGAGCGTACCACGAGCAGTACTTC.

The CDR3 reads CSPGGGLHGYTF. CDR3 coding DNA: TGCAGTCCAGGAGGAGGGCTCCATGGCTACACCTTC. The chain has TRBV20-1 and TRBJ1-2; D remains ambiguous. V lost 8 bases to trimming and J lost 6 bases, with 16 bases between them. Germline CDR1 and CDR2: DFQATT and SNEGSKA (reference sequence). This CDR3 is built from 12 residues.

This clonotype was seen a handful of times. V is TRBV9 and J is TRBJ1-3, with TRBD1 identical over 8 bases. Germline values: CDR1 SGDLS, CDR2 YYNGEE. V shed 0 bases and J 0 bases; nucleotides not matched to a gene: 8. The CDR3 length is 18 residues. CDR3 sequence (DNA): TGTGCCAGCAGCGTAGGGGCCGGACAGGGAAGCTCTGGAAACACCATATATTTT. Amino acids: CASSVGAGQGSSGNTIYF. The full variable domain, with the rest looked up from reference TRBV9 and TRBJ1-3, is DSGVTQTPKHLITATGQRVTLRCSPRSGDLSVYWYQQSLDQGLQFLIQYYNGEERAKGNILERFSAQQFPDLHSELNLSSLELGDSALYFCASSVGAGQGSSGNTIYFGEGSWLTVV.

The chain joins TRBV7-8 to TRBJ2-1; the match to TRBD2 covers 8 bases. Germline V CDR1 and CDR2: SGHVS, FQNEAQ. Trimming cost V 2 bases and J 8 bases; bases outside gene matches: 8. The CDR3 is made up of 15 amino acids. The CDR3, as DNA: TGTGCCAGCAGCTTAAGCGGGGGCCGGGTCCATGAGCAGTTCTTC. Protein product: CASSLSGGRVHEQFF.

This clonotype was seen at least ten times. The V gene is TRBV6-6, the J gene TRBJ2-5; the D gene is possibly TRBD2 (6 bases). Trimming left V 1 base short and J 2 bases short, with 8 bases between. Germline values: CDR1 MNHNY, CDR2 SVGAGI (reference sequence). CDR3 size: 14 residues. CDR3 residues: CASSYFGGQETQYF. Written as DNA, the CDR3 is TGTGCCAGCAGTTACTTTGGGGGGCAAGAGACCCAGTACTTC.

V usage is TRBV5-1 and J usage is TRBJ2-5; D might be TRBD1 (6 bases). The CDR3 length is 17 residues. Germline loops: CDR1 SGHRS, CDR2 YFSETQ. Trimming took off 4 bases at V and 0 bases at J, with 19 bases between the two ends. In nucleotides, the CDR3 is TGCGCCAGCAGCCCCCCGCCGGGACACCAGTACCAAGAGACCCAGTACTTC. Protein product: CASSPPPGHQYQETQYF.

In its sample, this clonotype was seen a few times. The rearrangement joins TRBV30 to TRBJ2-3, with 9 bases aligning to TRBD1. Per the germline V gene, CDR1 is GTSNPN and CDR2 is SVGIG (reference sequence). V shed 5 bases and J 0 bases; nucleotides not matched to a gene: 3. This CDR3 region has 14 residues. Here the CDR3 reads CAWGQGKSTDTQYF. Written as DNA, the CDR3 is TGTGCCTGGGGACAGGGGAAGAGCACAGATACGCAGTATTTT.

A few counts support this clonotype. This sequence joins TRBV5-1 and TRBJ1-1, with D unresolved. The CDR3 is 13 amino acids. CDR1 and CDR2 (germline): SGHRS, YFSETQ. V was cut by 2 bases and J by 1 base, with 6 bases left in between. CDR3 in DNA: TGCGCCAGCAGCTTACTTCCGAACACTGAAGCTTTCTTT. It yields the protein CASSLLPNTEAFF.